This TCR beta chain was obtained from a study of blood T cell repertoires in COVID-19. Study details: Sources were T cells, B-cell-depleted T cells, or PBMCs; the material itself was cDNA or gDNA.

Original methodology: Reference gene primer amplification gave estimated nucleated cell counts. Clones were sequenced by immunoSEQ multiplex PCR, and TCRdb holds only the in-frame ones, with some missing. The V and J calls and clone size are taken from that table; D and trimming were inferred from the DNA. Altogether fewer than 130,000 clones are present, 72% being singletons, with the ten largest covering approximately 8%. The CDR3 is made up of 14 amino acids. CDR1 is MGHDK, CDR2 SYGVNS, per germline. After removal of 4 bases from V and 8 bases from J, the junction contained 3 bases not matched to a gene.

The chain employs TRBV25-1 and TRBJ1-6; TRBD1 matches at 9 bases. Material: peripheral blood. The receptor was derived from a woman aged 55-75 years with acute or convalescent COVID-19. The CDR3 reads CASSGRDRDSPLHF. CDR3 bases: TGTGCCAGCAGTGGCCGGGACAGGGATTCACCCCTCCACTTT.